A selection of T cell receptor beta chains follows, all from one sample in a study of cytomegalovirus exposure and HLA in healthy donors. Generated by immunoSEQ multiplex PCR, the TCRdb table keeps only in-frame clones and is missing some. In the table there are 80,000 to 100,000 clones, around 67% of which are singletons. The sample taken for sequencing was PBMCs. These receptors all come from a man aged 50 to 59 in good health and CMV-seronegative. Both conserved end residues are part of each CDR3. The order of the fields is J gene, clone size, V gene, D gene, CDR3 protein, CDR3 DNA. The D gene is left open where the match is weak. Size is omitted from some rows. Given values are once, few, many or a class for expanded clones.

j_call: TRBJ2-1; clone_size: few; v_call: TRBV6-6; d_call: TRBD2; cdr3_aa: CASTQRGPGGNEQFF; cdr3_nt: TGTGCCAGCACACAGCGGGGGCCGGGGGGCAATGAGCAGTTCTTC
j_call: TRBJ1-1; clone_size: few; v_call: TRBV6-1; d_call: TRBD1; cdr3_aa: CASTERTGVSEAFF; cdr3_nt: TGTGCCAGCACCGAGAGGACAGGGGTTAGTGAAGCTTTCTTT
j_call: TRBJ2-7; clone_size: NA; v_call: TRBV5-1; d_call: NA; cdr3_aa: CASSPRGQVEQYF; cdr3_nt: TGCGCCAGCAGCCCACGAGGGCAAGTCGAGCAGTACTTC
j_call: TRBJ2-7; clone_size: few; v_call: TRBV28; d_call: TRBD2; cdr3_aa: CASGHILAGAEQYF; cdr3_nt: TGTGCCAGCGGACACATACTAGCGGGGGCCGAGCAGTACTTC
j_call: TRBJ1-1; clone_size: NA; v_call: TRBV19; d_call: NA; cdr3_aa: CASSIVGGQTEAFF; cdr3_nt: TGTGCCAGTAGTATAGTCGGGGGGCAAACTGAAGCTTTCTTT
j_call: TRBJ2-5; clone_size: NA; v_call: TRBV5-1; d_call: TRBD2; cdr3_aa: CASSLEGWAGGQETQYF; cdr3_nt: TGCGCCAGCAGCTTAGAAGGATGGGCGGGGGGGCAAGAGACCCAGTACTTC
j_call: TRBJ2-7; clone_size: once; v_call: TRBV5-1; d_call: NA; cdr3_aa: CASSLGASGELVYEQYF; cdr3_nt: TGCGCCAGCAGCTTGGGGGCCTCAGGGGAACTGGTTTACGAGCAGTACTTC
j_call: TRBJ2-1; clone_size: once; v_call: TRBV4-1; d_call: TRBD1; cdr3_aa: CASSSGQFPTVEQFF; cdr3_nt: TGCGCCAGCAGCTCGGGACAGTTCCCCACAGTAGAGCAGTTCTTC
j_call: TRBJ2-1; clone_size: NA; v_call: TRBV7-6; d_call: NA; cdr3_aa: CASSLNLENEQFF; cdr3_nt: TGTGCCAGCAGCTTAAATCTCGAGAATGAGCAGTTCTTC
j_call: TRBJ2-3; clone_size: NA; v_call: TRBV9; d_call: TRBD2; cdr3_aa: CASSVTSGGTDTQYF; cdr3_nt: TGTGCCAGCAGCGTAACTAGCGGGGGCACAGATACGCAGTATTTT
j_call: TRBJ2-7; clone_size: NA; v_call: TRBV29-1; d_call: NA; cdr3_aa: CSVLGGTAITYEQYF; cdr3_nt: TGCAGCGTGCTAGGAGGGACAGCGATTACCTACGAGCAGTACTTC
j_call: TRBJ2-3; clone_size: NA; v_call: TRBV7-6; d_call: NA; cdr3_aa: CASSPPTSTDTQYF; cdr3_nt: TGTGCCAGCAGCCCCCCGACTAGCACAGATACGCAGTATTTT
j_call: TRBJ1-1; clone_size: NA; v_call: TRBV6-4; d_call: NA; cdr3_aa: CASRGQMNTEAFF; cdr3_nt: TGTGCCAGCAGAGGACAGATGAACACTGAAGCTTTCTTT
j_call: TRBJ2-3; clone_size: NA; v_call: TRBV5-1; d_call: TRBD2; cdr3_aa: CASSTGTSGGPRRDTQYF; cdr3_nt: TGCGCCAGCAGCACCGGGACTAGCGGGGGGCCCCGTAGGGATACGCAGTATTTT
j_call: TRBJ1-2; clone_size: NA; v_call: TRBV2; d_call: NA; cdr3_aa: CASSARTPNYGYTF; cdr3_nt: TGTGCCAGCAGTGCCCGGACACCAAACTATGGCTACACCTTC
j_call: TRBJ2-7; clone_size: few; v_call: TRBV7-2; d_call: TRBD2; cdr3_aa: CASSFTSGADYEQYF; cdr3_nt: TGTGCCAGCAGCTTCACTAGCGGGGCTGACTACGAGCAGTACTTC
j_call: TRBJ1-1; clone_size: NA; v_call: TRBV27; d_call: TRBD1; cdr3_aa: CASSTYRGMNTEAFF; cdr3_nt: TGTGCCAGCAGTACCTACAGGGGGATGAACACTGAAGCTTTCTTT
j_call: TRBJ1-1; clone_size: NA; v_call: TRBV28; d_call: NA; cdr3_aa: CASSFTRLTNTEAFF; cdr3_nt: TGTGCCAGCAGTTTCACTAGGCTTACAAACACTGAAGCTTTCTTT
j_call: TRBJ2-7; clone_size: NA; v_call: TRBV6-1; d_call: NA; cdr3_aa: CASSEAARVSYEQYF; cdr3_nt: TGTGCCAGCAGTGAAGCGGCCAGGGTCTCCTACGAGCAGTACTTC
j_call: TRBJ2-2; clone_size: once; v_call: TRBV5-1; d_call: NA; cdr3_aa: CASSPNVRGNPGELFF; cdr3_nt: TGCGCCAGCAGCCCAAATGTCCGGGGGAATCCCGGGGAGCTGTTTTTT
j_call: TRBJ2-1; clone_size: NA; v_call: TRBV6-6; d_call: TRBD1; cdr3_aa: CASRTGGYNEQFF; cdr3_nt: TGTGCCAGCAGAACAGGGGGATACAATGAGCAGTTCTTC
j_call: TRBJ2-3; clone_size: NA; v_call: TRBV7-3; d_call: TRBD2; cdr3_aa: CASSPSGISTDTQYF; cdr3_nt: TGTGCCAGCAGCCCTAGCGGGATCAGCACAGATACGCAGTATTTT
j_call: TRBJ1-5; clone_size: NA; v_call: TRBV15; d_call: NA; cdr3_aa: CATSNRQDYSNQPQHF; cdr3_nt: TGTGCCACCAGCAATCGCCAGGATTATAGCAATCAGCCCCAGCATTTT
j_call: TRBJ1-2; clone_size: NA; v_call: TRBV27; d_call: TRBD1; cdr3_aa: CASSLRTGNYGYTF; cdr3_nt: TGTGCCAGCAGTCTTCGGACAGGAAACTATGGCTACACCTTC
j_call: TRBJ2-7; clone_size: NA; v_call: TRBV6-6; d_call: NA; cdr3_aa: CASSYLFRGSYEQYF; cdr3_nt: TGTGCCAGCAGTTACCTCTTCAGGGGCTCCTACGAGCAGTACTTC
j_call: TRBJ2-2; clone_size: NA; v_call: TRBV7-2; d_call: NA; cdr3_aa: CASSLGGSNTGELFF; cdr3_nt: TGTGCCAGCAGCTTAGGAGGATCTAACACCGGGGAGCTGTTTTTT
j_call: TRBJ1-4; clone_size: NA; v_call: TRBV20-1; d_call: TRBD1; cdr3_aa: CSARNDRALFF; cdr3_nt: TGCAGTGCTAGAAATGACAGGGCCCTGTTTTTT
j_call: TRBJ2-1; clone_size: NA; v_call: TRBV28; d_call: NA; cdr3_aa: CASSFYDNEQFF; cdr3_nt: TGTGCCAGCAGTTTCTACGACAATGAGCAGTTCTTC
j_call: TRBJ1-2; clone_size: NA; v_call: TRBV19; d_call: NA; cdr3_aa: CASLSVYGYTF; cdr3_nt: TGTGCCAGTCTTTCAGTCTATGGCTACACCTTC
j_call: TRBJ2-5; clone_size: few; v_call: TRBV5-1; d_call: NA; cdr3_aa: CASSLAGSQETQYF; cdr3_nt: TGCGCCAGCAGCTTGGCCGGGAGCCAAGAGACCCAGTACTTC